The TCR beta chain described here comes from a study of T cells after yellow fever vaccination. Study summary: For low cell numbers, libraries were made with SMART-Seq v4 Ultra Low Input.

This clonotype was counted between two and nine times. Its matching antigen is unknown. Findings and caveats of the study: FACS-sorted repertoires could contain abundant clonotypes contaminating from the bulk population. The secondary response showed a weaker magnitude and a faster peak, day 5 versus 15.

This CDR3 region has 18 residues. CDR1 and CDR2 (germline): LGHNA, YSLEER. V lost 0 bases to trimming and J lost 0 bases, with 15 bases between them. The study made its TCR cDNA through 5'RACE template switching. That step introduced a universal primer site along with UMIs. One entry per CDR3 protein, called by TCRdb with MiXCR from the 5' RACE reads. The profile shows hundreds of thousands of distinct CDR3 sequences, 7.5% to 9.5% of them singletons. This sequence was found in a man between 18 and 35 years old who received the YFV17D yellow fever vaccine. The input for sequencing was CD4+ T cells sorted from PBMCs, taken 5 days after the yellow fever booster vaccination. The rearrangement links TRBV4-3 to TRBJ2-1; no reliable D call. The CDR3 DNA sequence: TGCGCCAGCAGCCAAGACCTGACGGCTCCAAGCTCCTACAATGAGCAGTTCTTC. Translating gives CASSQDLTAPSSYNEQFF.